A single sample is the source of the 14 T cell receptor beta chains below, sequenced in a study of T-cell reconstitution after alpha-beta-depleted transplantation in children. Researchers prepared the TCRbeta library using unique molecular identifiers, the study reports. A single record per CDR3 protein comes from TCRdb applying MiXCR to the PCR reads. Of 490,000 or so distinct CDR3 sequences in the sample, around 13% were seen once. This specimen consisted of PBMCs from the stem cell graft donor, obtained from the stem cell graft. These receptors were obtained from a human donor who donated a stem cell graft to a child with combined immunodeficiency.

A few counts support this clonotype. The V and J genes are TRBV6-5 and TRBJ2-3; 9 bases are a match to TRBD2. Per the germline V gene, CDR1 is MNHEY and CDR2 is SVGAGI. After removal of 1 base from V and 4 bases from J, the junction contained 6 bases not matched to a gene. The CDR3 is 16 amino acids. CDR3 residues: CASSYLEREEADTQYF. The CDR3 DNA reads TGTGCCAGCAGTTACTTGGAGCGGGAGGAAGCAGATACGCAGTATTTT.

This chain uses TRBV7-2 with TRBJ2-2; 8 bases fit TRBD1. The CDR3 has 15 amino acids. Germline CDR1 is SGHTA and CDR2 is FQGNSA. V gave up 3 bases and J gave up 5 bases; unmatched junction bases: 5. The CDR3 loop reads CASSFRGRGTGELFF. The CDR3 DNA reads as TGTGCCAGCAGCTTCAGGGGGCGCGGAACCGGGGAGCTGTTTTTT. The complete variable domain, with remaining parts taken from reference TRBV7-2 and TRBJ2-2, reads GAGVSQSPSNKVTEKGKDVELRCDPISGHTALYWYRQSLGQGLEFLIYFQGNSAPDKSGLPSDRFSAERTGGSVSTLTIQRTQQEDSAVYLCASSFRGRGTGELFFGEGSRLTVL.

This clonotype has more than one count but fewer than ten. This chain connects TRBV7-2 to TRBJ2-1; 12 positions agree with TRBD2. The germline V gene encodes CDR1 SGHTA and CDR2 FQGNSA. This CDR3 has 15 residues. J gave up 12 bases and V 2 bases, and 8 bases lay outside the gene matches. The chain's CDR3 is CASSLTPGTSGSQFF. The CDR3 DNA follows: TGTGCCAGCAGCTTAACCCCTGGGACTAGCGGGTCGCAGTTCTTC.

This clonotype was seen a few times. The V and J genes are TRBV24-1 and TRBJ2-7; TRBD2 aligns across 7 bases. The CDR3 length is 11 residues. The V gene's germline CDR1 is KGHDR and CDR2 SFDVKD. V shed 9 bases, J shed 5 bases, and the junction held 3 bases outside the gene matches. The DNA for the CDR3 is TGTGCCACCGAACTAGCGAACGAGCAGTACTTC. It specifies CATELANEQYF.

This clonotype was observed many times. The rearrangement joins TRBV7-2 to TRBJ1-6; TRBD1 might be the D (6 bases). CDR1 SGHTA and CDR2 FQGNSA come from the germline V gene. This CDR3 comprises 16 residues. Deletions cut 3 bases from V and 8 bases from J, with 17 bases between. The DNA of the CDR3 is TGTGCCAGCAGCTTCACAGGGCCCGCGATCTATTCACCCCTCCACTTT. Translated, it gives CASSFTGPAIYSPLHF.

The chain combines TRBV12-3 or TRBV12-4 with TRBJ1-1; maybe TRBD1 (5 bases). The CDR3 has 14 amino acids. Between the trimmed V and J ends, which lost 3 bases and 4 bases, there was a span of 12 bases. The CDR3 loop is CASSFGGEGTEAFF. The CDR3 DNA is TGTGCCAGCAGTTTCGGGGGAGAGGGCACTGAAGCTTTCTTT.

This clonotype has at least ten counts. The DNA of the CDR3 is TGTGCCAGCAGTGTACTAGGACAAACCTACGAGCAGTACTTC. Protein product: CASSVLGQTYEQYF. V is TRBV27 and J is TRBJ2-7; D tentatively reads TRBD1 or TRBD2 (5 bases each). The CDR3 consists of 14 residues. Germline V lookup: CDR1 MNHEY, CDR2 SMNVEV (reference sequence). Trimming shortened V by 5 bases and J by 2 bases, and 13 bases separated the two germline ends.

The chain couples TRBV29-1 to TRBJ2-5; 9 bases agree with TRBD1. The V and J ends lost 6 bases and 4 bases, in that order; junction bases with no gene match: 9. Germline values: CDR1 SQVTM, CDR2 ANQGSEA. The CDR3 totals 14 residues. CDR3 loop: CSVVTGGWGETQYF. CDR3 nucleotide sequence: TGCAGCGTGGTAACAGGGGGCTGGGGAGAGACCCAGTACTTC.

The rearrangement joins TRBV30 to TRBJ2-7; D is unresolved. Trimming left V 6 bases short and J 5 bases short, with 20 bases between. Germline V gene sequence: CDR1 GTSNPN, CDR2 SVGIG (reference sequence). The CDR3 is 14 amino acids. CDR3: CACSIRAFYHEQYF. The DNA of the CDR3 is TGTGCCTGTAGTATCCGGGCCTTCTATCACGAGCAGTACTTC.

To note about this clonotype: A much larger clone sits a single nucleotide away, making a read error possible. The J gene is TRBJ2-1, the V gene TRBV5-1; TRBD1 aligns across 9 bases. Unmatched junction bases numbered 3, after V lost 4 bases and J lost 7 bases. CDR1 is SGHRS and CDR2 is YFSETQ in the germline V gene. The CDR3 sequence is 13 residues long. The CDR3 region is CASSGGTGNEQFF. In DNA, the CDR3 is TGCGCCAGCAGCGGGGGGACAGGGAATGAGCAGTTCTTC.

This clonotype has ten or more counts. CDR3 nucleotides: TGCAGTGCTAGAGATGCGGGAGAAGGTTGGAATGAGCAGTTCTTC. Encoded protein: CSARDAGEGWNEQFF. The rearrangement links TRBV20-1 to TRBJ2-1, with 7 bases lining up with TRBD2. The CDR3 loop spans 15 amino acids. Germline V lookup: CDR1 DFQATT, CDR2 SNEGSKA (reference sequence). Losses at the gene ends were 0 bases for V and 7 bases for J; bases not matched to a gene: 9.

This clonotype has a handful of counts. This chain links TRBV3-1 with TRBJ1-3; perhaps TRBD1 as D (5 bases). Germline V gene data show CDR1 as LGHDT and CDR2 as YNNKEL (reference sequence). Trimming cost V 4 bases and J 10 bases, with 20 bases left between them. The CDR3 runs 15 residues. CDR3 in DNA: TGTGCCAGCAGCCCCCTACCACTTTCGCGGGGGACCATATATTTT. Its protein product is CASSPLPLSRGTIYF.

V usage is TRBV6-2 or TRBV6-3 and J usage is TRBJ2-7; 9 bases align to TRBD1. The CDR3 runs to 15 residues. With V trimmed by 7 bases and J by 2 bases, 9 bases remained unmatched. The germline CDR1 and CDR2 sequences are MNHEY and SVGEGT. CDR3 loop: CASTNPGTGTYEQYF. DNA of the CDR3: TGTGCCAGCACTAACCCCGGGACAGGGACCTACGAGCAGTACTTC.

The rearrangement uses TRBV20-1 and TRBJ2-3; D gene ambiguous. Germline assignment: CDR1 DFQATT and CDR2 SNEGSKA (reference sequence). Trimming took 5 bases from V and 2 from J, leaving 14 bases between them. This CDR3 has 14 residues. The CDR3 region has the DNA TGCAGTGCTGTGTCGGGCGGAACCACAGATACGCAGTATTTT. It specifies CSAVSGGTTDTQYF.